These T cell receptor beta chains were read from a single sample in a study of cytomegalovirus exposure and HLA in healthy donors. Here immunoSEQ multiplex PCR was the method, and the copy in TCRdb shows in-frame clones only, minus some. This table holds around 110,000 clones, over 60% found once. The sequenced sample consisted of PBMCs. These TCRs come from a young man in good health and CMV-seropositive. Each CDR3 is given with its conserved first and last residue. D genes are given only for firm matches. Not every row has a clone size; where given, it reads once, few, many or a size class.

D	V	size	length	J	CDR3	DNA
TRBD1	TRBV4-2	-	16	TRBJ2-7	CASSQDRGTGLNEQYF	TGTGCCAGCAGCCAAGATCGGGGGACAGGTCTAAACGAGCAGTACTTC
-	TRBV28	-	16	TRBJ2-7	CASIPGHSLDSYEQYF	TGTGCCAGCATCCCGGGACACTCTTTGGACTCCTACGAGCAGTACTTC
TRBD2	TRBV4-2	-	18	TRBJ2-7	CASSQGSGASGGAYEQYF	TGTGCCAGCAGCCAAGGGTCGGGGGCTAGCGGGGGGGCTTACGAGCAGTACTTC
-	TRBV6-6	-	14	TRBJ2-1	CASSDRTSYNEQFF	TGTGCCAGCAGCGACAGGACCTCCTACAATGAGCAGTTCTTC
TRBD1	TRBV11-1	-	13	TRBJ2-5	CASSRTGQETQYF	TGTGCCAGCAGCCGGACAGGCCAGGAGACCCAGTACTTC
-	TRBV5-1	-	14	TRBJ1-2	CASSRPGENYGYTF	TGCGCCAGCAGCCGACCGGGGGAAAACTATGGCTACACCTTC
-	TRBV27	-	15	TRBJ2-3	CASSLGGGNTDTQYF	TGTGCCAGCAGTTTAGGGGGCGGTAACACAGATACGCAGTATTTT
TRBD2	TRBV14	few	17	TRBJ2-5	CASSHGTSGEYQETQYF	TGTGCCAGCAGCCACGGGACTAGCGGGGAGTACCAAGAGACCCAGTACTTC
TRBD2	TRBV7-9	-	17	TRBJ2-1	CASSFAVAGEGDNEQFF	TGTGCCAGCAGCTTTGCCGTAGCGGGAGAGGGGGACAATGAGCAGTTCTTC
TRBD1	TRBV30	-	19	TRBJ1-5	CAWRKGPGQGKNSNQPQHF	TGTGCCTGGAGAAAGGGGCCGGGACAGGGGAAAAATAGCAATCAGCCCCAGCATTTT
TRBD2	TRBV4-3	-	17	TRBJ2-1	CASKRTSGSSSYNEQFF	TGCGCCAGCAAGAGGACTAGCGGGTCCAGCTCCTACAATGAGCAGTTCTTC
-	TRBV11-3	-	13	TRBJ1-2	CASTNDRTYGYTF	TGTGCCAGCACCAATGACAGAACATATGGCTACACCTTC
-	TRBV5-5	-	17	TRBJ1-6	CASSLNHGDSYNSPLHF	TGTGCCAGCAGCTTGAATCACGGGGACTCCTATAATTCACCCCTCCACTTT
TRBD1	TRBV7-3	-	13	TRBJ1-1	CASSLTGTGEAFF	TGTGCCAGCAGCTTAACAGGGACAGGGGAAGCTTTCTTT
TRBD2	TRBV6-4	-	17	TRBJ2-3	CASSDSTSGEGTDTQYF	TGTGCCAGCAGTGACTCGACTAGCGGGGAAGGCACAGATACGCAGTATTTT
TRBD1	TRBV30	-	15	TRBJ1-1	CAWSVLGQDSTEAFF	TGTGCCTGGAGTGTACTTGGACAGGATTCTACTGAAGCTTTCTTT